This T cell receptor beta chain was sequenced for a study of blood T cell repertoires in COVID-19. For the study at large: Collection of acute and convalescent COVID-19 samples took place in the United States, Italy and Spain.

Participants spanned ages about 18 to 95 years and resided in about 25 US areas. Membership in each cohort depended on participant-reported clinical history. In the original workflow: Amplification of reference gene primers was used by the study to estimate nucleated cell counts. Some clones are missing from TCRdb's copy, which holds only in-frame ones; the method was immunoSEQ multiplex PCR. From that table come the V and J calls and clone size; the DNA was used to work out D and trimming. The data show hundreds of thousands of clones, roughly 86% seen once. The CDR3 runs 18 residues. Trimming removed 5 bases from V and 1 base from J, with 21 bases in between. From germline, CDR1 is SGHAT and CDR2 FQNNGV.

The sequence was collected from a woman in her 40s with acute COVID-19. The chain recombines TRBV11-2 with TRBJ2-4, with D maybe TRBD2 (5 bases). Material for sequencing was PBMCs or T cells enriched from blood (not recorded which). The CDR3 region is CASSTYVSGSRAKNIQYF. CDR3 nucleotides: TGTGCCAGCAGCACATACGTCAGCGGATCTCGGGCCAAAAACATTCAGTACTTC.